One sample yielded the 17 T cell receptor beta chains listed below, sequenced in a study of CD8+CD57+ T cells in acquired aplastic anemia. The template used for profiling TCR beta VDJ and CDR3 was genomic DNA. TCRdb reprocessed the reads with MiXCR, giving one entry per CDR3 protein. Counted here are 220,000 or so distinct CDR3 sequences, 50% to 70% occurring once; the ten biggest clones make up around 58%. Before being chosen for sequencing, patients had shown CD8+CD57+ cell expansion by flow cytometry. Material for sequencing was sorted CD4+, CD8+, or CD8+CD57+ T cells (not recorded which) from PBMCs. The receptors shown here come from a human donor with aplastic anemia.

In its sample, this clonotype was seen a few times. This rearrangement joins TRBV19 to TRBJ1-2; D not certain. The length of the CDR3 is 13 residues. Germline CDR1 reads LNHDA; CDR2 reads SQIVND (reference sequence). V lost 4 bases, J lost 7 bases, and 13 bases lay in between. The CDR3 protein is CASSKAPGFGYTF. CDR3 DNA sequence: TGTGCCAGTAGTAAGGCCCCGGGGTTTGGCTACACCTTC. Full variable domain (outside the CDR3, taken from reference TRBV19 and TRBJ1-2): DGGITQSPKYLFRKEGQNVTLSCEQNLNHDAMYWYRQDPGQGLRLIYYSQIVNDFQKGDIAEGYSVSREKKESFPLTVTSAQKNPTAFYLCASSKAPGFGYTFGSGTRLTVV.

This clonotype was seen ten or more times. The chain is built from TRBV9 and TRBJ2-7; TRBD1 might be the D (6 bases). This CDR3 is 16 amino acids long. Between the trimmed V and J ends, which lost 4 bases and 5 bases, there was a span of 22 bases. Germline V gives CDR1 SGDLS, CDR2 YYNGEE. DNA for the CDR3: TGTGCCAGCAGCTCAGAGGGGGACCCGGCTCTCGACGAGCAGTACTTC. This codes for CASSSEGDPALDEQYF.

This clonotype appeared a few times. The chain links TRBV19 to TRBJ2-1, with 9 bases that match TRBD2. V lost 4 bases to trimming and J lost 6 bases; unmatched junction nucleotides: 7. The germline CDR1 and CDR2 sequences are LNHDA and SQIVND (reference sequence). This CDR3 region has 15 residues. The CDR3 loop reads CASSRLAGVPNEQFF. The CDR3 DNA is TGTGCCAGTAGTAGGTTAGCGGGAGTGCCCAATGAGCAGTTCTTC.

In this sample, this clonotype turned up many times. The chain uses TRBV15 and TRBJ2-7; D gene uncertain. The germline V gene encodes CDR1 LNHNV and CDR2 YYDKDF (reference sequence). The V end was cut by 3 bases, the J end by 0 bases, with 6 bases between. This CDR3 contains 13 residues. This chain's CDR3 is CATSSHLSYEQYF. The DNA for the CDR3 is TGTGCCACCAGCAGTCACCTCTCCTACGAGCAGTACTTC.

This clonotype was detected ten times or more. V usage is TRBV4-1 and J usage is TRBJ1-2; TRBD1 matches at 9 bases. After removal of 5 bases from V and 5 bases from J, the junction contained 6 bases not matched to a gene. CDR3 size: 14 residues. Looked up from germline, CDR1 is MGHRA and CDR2 is YSYEKL. The CDR3 region is CASSGRTGEYGYTF. CDR3 DNA: TGCGCCAGCAGCGGACGGACAGGGGAATATGGCTACACCTTC.

Turning to this clonotype: Since a much larger clone is just one base distant, this may be a read error. This chain links TRBV6-4 with TRBJ2-3, with TRBD2 matching 11 bases. Germline CDR1 MRHNA, CDR2 SNTAGT. CDR3 length: 15 amino acids. V dropped 3 bases and J dropped 6; count of bases not matched to a gene: 5. CDR3 amino acids: CASSESSGGLDTQYF. The CDR3 DNA reads TGTGCCAGCAGTGAGTCTAGCGGGGGGCTCGATACGCAGTATTTT.

The chain uses TRBV2 and TRBJ2-1, with a tentative D call TRBD1 (5 bases). V dropped 3 bases and J dropped 6 bases, with 18 bases sitting between them. The V gene's germline CDR1 is SNHLY and CDR2 FYNNEI. The length of the CDR3 is 16 residues. For the CDR3, the DNA is TGTGCCAGCAGTGATTGGCGGCCTAGGGGTGTCAATGAGCAGTTCTTC. Translating it yields CASSDWRPRGVNEQFF.

The V gene is TRBV9, the J gene TRBJ2-1; tentatively, D is TRBD2 (6 bases). The V end lost 0 bases, the J end lost 1 base, and 14 bases lay between the germline ends. The CDR3 sequence is 17 residues long. CDR1 SGDLS and CDR2 YYNGEE come from the germline V gene. In DNA form, the CDR3 reads TGTGCCAGCAGCGTAGTGGCGGGACGGATGTCCTACAATGAGCAGTTCTTC. It is translated as CASSVVAGRMSYNEQFF.

This clonotype was recorded a few times. This chain uses TRBV25-1 with TRBJ2-5; D remains ambiguous. The CDR3 extends over 14 amino acids. With 2 bases removed from V and 4 bases from J, the gap between germline ends came to 11 bases. Germline loops: CDR1 MGHDK, CDR2 SYGVNS. The CDR3 DNA reads TGTGCCAGCAGTGAAGGGTTAGATCCAGAGACCCAGTACTTC. It specifies CASSEGLDPETQYF.

The chain carries TRBV6-1 and TRBJ1-2; D remains unclear. V lost 8 bases and J lost 8, with 15 bases in between. This CDR3 is 12 amino acids long. Per germline, CDR1 MNHNS and CDR2 SASEGT. The CDR3 nucleotides are TGTGCCAGCGGCCGAGGTGGCGGGGGCTACACCTTC. Its translation: CASGRGGGGYTF.

V and J are TRBV5-6 and TRBJ2-3; no clear D gene. Trimming removed 2 bases at V and 4 bases at J, with 11 bases between. The CDR3 loop spans 14 amino acids. The germline gives CDR1 SGHDT, CDR2 YYEEEE. Here the CDR3 DNA reads TGTGCCAGCAGCTTCGGCAGTCTCGCAGATACGCAGTATTTT. Protein sequence: CASSFGSLADTQYF.

The V call is TRBV5-1, the J call TRBJ2-1; 9 bases line up with TRBD2. CDR1 is SGHRS, CDR2 YFSETQ, per germline. The trim removed 4 bases at V and 9 bases at J, leaving 11 bases unmatched. The CDR3 has 15 residues. The CDR3: CASSPVSSGTFEQFF. The CDR3, as DNA: TGCGCCAGCAGCCCCGTTTCTAGCGGGACTTTTGAGCAGTTCTTC.

The chain uses TRBV2 and TRBJ1-2; a possible D gene is TRBD1 (6 bases). The V gene lost 10 bases and the J gene lost 2 bases, with 11 bases spanning the gap. CDR1 SNHLY and CDR2 FYNNEI come from the germline V gene. The CDR3 is 12 residues long. CDR3 bases: TGTGCCACCAAGACAGGCAACTATGGCTACACCTTC. The encoded protein is CATKTGNYGYTF. The variable domain in full, with the rest retrieved from reference TRBV2 and TRBJ1-2, is EPEVTQTPSHQVTQMGQEVILRCVPISNHLYFYWYRQILGQKVEFLVSFYNNEISEKSEIFDDQFSVERPDGSNFTLKIRSTKLEDSAMYFCATKTGNYGYTFGSGTRLTVV.

This sequence joins TRBV12-3 or TRBV12-4 and TRBJ1-4; D is ambiguous. V was pared by 6 bases and J by 15 bases, with 14 bases between. The CDR3 is made up of 11 amino acids. The CDR3 DNA reads TGTGCCAGCAGCCTTCTGGACCTAATGTTTTTT. As protein: CASSLLDLMFF.

J is TRBJ1-2 and V is TRBV9; the D gene is possibly TRBD1 (6 bases). This CDR3 region has 13 residues. The germline gives CDR1 SGDLS, CDR2 YYNGEE. V gave up 5 bases and J gave up 7 bases, with 15 bases separating them. CDR3 sequence (DNA): TGTGCCAGCAGGTCCGGGGGCGCGCGTGGCTACACCTTC. Protein sequence: CASRSGGARGYTF.

The CDR3 loop reads CASSSGSDGYTF. CDR3 DNA sequence: TGCGCCAGCAGTTCTGGTTCGGATGGCTACACCTTC. The chain recombines TRBV5-1 with TRBJ1-2; D is undetermined. Trimming took off 5 bases at V and 6 bases at J, with 11 bases between the two ends. The CDR3 loop spans 12 amino acids. CDR1 is SGHRS, CDR2 YFSETQ, per germline.

The table lists this clonotype with many counts. The chain is built from TRBV5-6 and TRBJ2-2; D not resolved. V was cut by 4 bases and J by 4 bases, with 17 bases left in between. CDR1 is SGHDT and CDR2 is YYEEEE in the germline V gene. CDR3 length: 16 residues. DNA for the CDR3: TGTGCCAGCAGCCCAACTAAATGGGCCGTCACCGGGGAGCTGTTTTTT. Encoded protein: CASSPTKWAVTGELFF.